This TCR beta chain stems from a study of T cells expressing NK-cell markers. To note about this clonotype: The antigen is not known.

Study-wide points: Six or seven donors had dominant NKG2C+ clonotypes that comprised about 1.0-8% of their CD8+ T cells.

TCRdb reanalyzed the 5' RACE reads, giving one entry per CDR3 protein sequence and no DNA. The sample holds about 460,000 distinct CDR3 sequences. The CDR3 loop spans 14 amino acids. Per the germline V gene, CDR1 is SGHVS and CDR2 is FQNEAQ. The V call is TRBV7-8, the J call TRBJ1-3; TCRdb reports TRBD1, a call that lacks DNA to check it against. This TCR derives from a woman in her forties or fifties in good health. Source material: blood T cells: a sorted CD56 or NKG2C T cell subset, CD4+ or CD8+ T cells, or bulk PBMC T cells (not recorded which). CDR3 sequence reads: CASSEQASGNTIYF. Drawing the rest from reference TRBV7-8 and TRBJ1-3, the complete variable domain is GAGVSQSPRYKVAKRGQDVALRCDPISGHVSLFWYQQALGQGPEFLTYFQNEAQLDKSGLPSDRFFAERPEGSVSTLKIQRTQQEDSAVYLCASSEQASGNTIYFGEGSWLTVV.